This T cell receptor beta chain was observed in a study of neurological immune-mediated disorders. Study results and caveats: Among 34 multiple sclerosis patients, 18 had repertoires that phylogenetic grouping placed in one related-CDR3 cluster, a possible signature. Clinical and MRI features did not associate with the cluster found in multiple sclerosis patients.

TCRdb independently ran MiXCR on the 5' RACE reads; one entry per CDR3 protein. The sample consists of roughly 70,000 distinct CDR3 sequences, around 4.8% of them appearing once. This clonotype came up many times. Antigen unknown. Specimen: PBMCs. The origin of this receptor is a woman between 65 and 79 years old with multiple sclerosis.

This CDR3 reads CASSPDGGSNQPQHF. The CDR3 DNA reads TGTGCCAGCAGCCCGGATGGGGGAAGCAATCAGCCCCAGCATTTT. This chain joins TRBV7-3 and TRBJ1-5, with D perhaps TRBD1 (5 bases). Trimming cost V 5 bases and J 1 base, with 12 bases left between them. The germline V gene has CDR1 SGHTA and CDR2 FQGTGA. This CDR3 is 15 amino acids long.